The rows below give T cell receptor beta chains drawn from one sample of a study of beta chain features in type 1 diabetes. Using immunoSEQ multiplex PCR, the repertoire was profiled, and TCRdb retains in-frame clones only, with some absent. The data show about 740,000 clones, over 10% seen once. Sample: naive CD4+ T cells from blood. These receptors were collected from a man between 18 and 35 years old with type 1 diabetes. CDR3s include the opening cysteine and the closing phenylalanine or tryptophan. D genes are given only for firm matches. Size is omitted from some rows. Given values are once, few, many or a class for expanded clones.

v_call	clone_size	d_call	j_call	cdr3_nt	cdr3_aa
TRBV6-6	.	.	TRBJ1-5	TGTGCCAGCAGTTACTCGTTCGGCAATAGCAATCAGCCCCAGCATTTT	CASSYSFGNSNQPQHF
TRBV4-1	few	.	TRBJ1-5	TGCGCCAGCAGCCAAGAGATTCAGTGGGGCAATCAGCCCCAGCATTTT	CASSQEIQWGNQPQHF
TRBV29-1	.	.	TRBJ1-1	TGCAGCGTTGGGACAGACTTTAACACTGAAGCTTTCTTT	CSVGTDFNTEAFF
TRBV2	.	TRBD2	TRBJ2-5	TGTGCCAGCAGCGGGACTACGGGCGGACTAGAAGAGACCCAGTACTTC	CASSGTTGGLEETQYF
TRBV27	.	TRBD1	TRBJ1-5	TGTGCCAGCAGTTTGGACAGGGGGCCTCCCAATCAGCCCCAGCATTTT	CASSLDRGPPNQPQHF
TRBV4-2	.	.	TRBJ1-2	TGTGCCAGCAGCCAAGACAGCCGGGACTATGGCTACACCTTC	CASSQDSRDYGYTF
TRBV29-1	few	.	TRBJ1-1	TGCAGCGTTGTAGGGAGGATGAACACTGAAGCTTTCTTT	CSVVGRMNTEAFF
TRBV6-6	few	.	TRBJ2-7	TGTGCCAGCAGTCCCCTGAGCTACGAGCAGTACTTC	CASSPLSYEQYF
TRBV29-1	.	.	TRBJ2-7	TGCAGCGGCGGGACCGACCAAGGGTACGAGCAGTACTTC	CSGGTDQGYEQYF
TRBV10-3	few	.	TRBJ1-1	TGTGCCATCGGTTCCTACGAGTGGGGTGAAGCTTTCTTT	CAIGSYEWGEAFF
TRBV11-3	once	.	TRBJ2-2	TGTGCCAGCAGCCCCGGGCTCTGGGCCCGGGAGCTGTTTTTT	CASSPGLWARELFF
TRBV10-3	.	TRBD1	TRBJ1-1	TGTGCCATCAGTGTACAGGGGGCGAACACTGAAGCTTTCTTT	CAISVQGANTEAFF
TRBV2	.	TRBD1	TRBJ2-7	TGTGCCAGCAGTGCGAAGGGGGCCGTCTACGAGCAGTACTTC	CASSAKGAVYEQYF
TRBV30	.	.	TRBJ1-5	TGTGCCTGGAGCTCCAGTGCTCAGCCCCAGCATTTT	CAWSSSAQPQHF
TRBV6-1	few	.	TRBJ2-2	TGTGCCAGCAGTCCCGAAGGGTCCTTGCCCAGGGAGCTGTTTTTT	CASSPEGSLPRELFF
TRBV6-5	.	.	TRBJ2-6	TGTGCCTGCGCGGGGTTACCTTCTGGGGCCAACGTCCTGACTTTC	CACAGLPSGANVLTF
TRBV30	few	.	TRBJ1-3	TGTGCCTGGAGTGGACAGCCGGCTGGAAACACCATATATTTT	CAWSGQPAGNTIYF
TRBV2	.	TRBD1	TRBJ1-4	TGTGCCAGCAGTGAATTTGGCCAGGGGGACGAAAAACTGTTTTTT	CASSEFGQGDEKLFF
TRBV27	.	TRBD1	TRBJ1-4	TGTGCCAGCAGTCCCGCAGGGGGTTGGGAAAAACTGTTTTTT	CASSPAGGWEKLFF
TRBV6-1	.	.	TRBJ2-7	TGTGCCAGCAGGGGGATCTCCTACGAGCAGTACTTC	CASRGISYEQYF
TRBV13	.	.	TRBJ2-7	TGTGCCAGCAGCTCGGGGCCCAAGTACCACGAGCAGTACTTC	CASSSGPKYHEQYF
TRBV27	few	.	TRBJ2-5	TGTGCCAGCAGGGGAGCGAGGGGGGGCTATTATATGGAGACCCAGTACTTC	CASRGARGGYYMETQYF
TRBV20-1	few	.	TRBJ1-6	TGCAGTGCTCTCCCCGGTTCACCCCTCCACTTT	CSALPGSPLHF
TRBV7-3	few	TRBD1	TRBJ2-4	TGTGCCAGCAGCTTGGGACAGGAGGAGGACATTCAGTACTTC	CASSLGQEEDIQYF
TRBV5-6	few	.	TRBJ1-2	TGTGCCAGCAGCTTCGGAGGTTCGAGCTACACCTTC	CASSFGGSSYTF
TRBV27	.	.	TRBJ1-1	TGTGCCAGCAGGATCAGGGGAGCCACTGAAGCTTTCTTT	CASRIRGATEAFF
TRBV9	.	.	TRBJ2-2	TGTGCCAGCATGGTGGGGCATAACACCGGGGAGCTGTTTTTT	CASMVGHNTGELFF
TRBV5-1	.	.	TRBJ1-1	TGCGCCAGCAGCTTGGCTGGGCGCTCTGAAGCTTTCTTT	CASSLAGRSEAFF
TRBV6-5	.	TRBD1	TRBJ1-2	TGTGCCAGCAGTTACACAAGGGACAGAACTAACTATGGCTACACCTTC	CASSYTRDRTNYGYTF
TRBV6-5	.	.	TRBJ2-1	TGTGCCAGCAGTTACTCGGGACGCGTGGCTACAATCGGGCAGTTCTTC	CASSYSGRVATIGQFF
TRBV9	.	TRBD2	TRBJ2-5	TGTGCCAGCAGCGCAACTAGCGGGGTAGAGACCCAGTACTTC	CASSATSGVETQYF